The present TCR beta chain was sequenced within a study of cytomegalovirus exposure and HLA in healthy donors. Study details: The roughly 120 validation repertoires matched the 500 to 750 first-cohort repertoires in platform, a later analysis reported. Study-level findings and limits: Rare TCR sequences predominated, though certain public TCRs were found in many donors. Subsequent analysis showed first-cohort TCR clusters tending to co-occur in approximately 120 validation repertoires.

A note on this clone: Its antigen is unknown.

Produced via immunoSEQ multiplex PCR; TCRdb's table is partial and in-frame only. The repertoire holds some 150,000 clones, with over 90% as singletons. The sample was PBMCs. This clonotype was obtained from a man aged 18 to 35 in good health and CMV-seropositive.

The CDR3 nucleotides read TGTGCCAGCAGTCTAATAGCGGGGTGGGGCGGTACGCAGTATTTT. Translated: CASSLIAGWGGTQYF. The rearrangement links TRBV27 to TRBJ2-3, with 8 bases lining up with TRBD2. This CDR3 spans 15 amino acids. Trimming at V came to 5 bases and at J to 8 bases, leaving 12 bases not matched to a gene. Germline V gene lookup returns CDR1 MNHEY and CDR2 SMNVEV (reference sequence).